These 19 T cell receptor beta chains originate from one sample sequenced in a study of T cell responses to AZD1222 COVID-19 vaccine. Libraries were prepared by immunoSEQ multiplex PCR; TCRdb keeps only in-frame clonotypes and omits some of them. The sample lists approximately 140,000 clones; just over 90% were seen once. Sequencing used peripheral blood, obtained on day 0 of MenACWY control vaccination. Every receptor here comes from an adult in good health.

The chain couples TRBV3-1 (or the pseudogene TRBV3-2) to TRBJ1-1, with D unclear. Trimming cost V 2 bases and J 9 bases, with 10 bases left between them. Germline V CDR1 and CDR2: LGHDT, YNNKEL (reference sequence). The CDR3 spans 12 residues. The CDR3 region is CASSQYPPQAFF. The CDR3 nucleotides read TGTGCCAGCAGCCAATATCCGCCCCAAGCTTTCTTT.

The V gene is TRBV18, the J gene TRBJ1-1; D remains unclear. V was shortened by 2 bases and J by 5 bases, with 12 bases between the two germline ends. Germline CDR1 reads KGHSH; CDR2 reads LQKENI. The CDR3 has 14 residues. The chain's CDR3 is CASSPVVSTTEAFF. The CDR3 coding sequence is TGTGCCAGCTCACCAGTGGTGAGCACAACTGAAGCTTTCTTT.

The chain links TRBV12-3 or TRBV12-4 to TRBJ1-6; D might be TRBD1 (5 bases). The CDR3 has 12 residues. V gave up 6 bases and J gave up 11 bases, with 11 bases separating them. CDR3 sequence: CASSFGGAPLHF. For the CDR3, the DNA is TGTGCCAGCAGCTTCGGGGGGGCACCCCTCCACTTT.

V and J are TRBV11-2 and TRBJ1-5; the D gene is possibly TRBD1 (6 bases). The length of the CDR3 is 16 residues. The germline V gene encodes CDR1 SGHAT and CDR2 FQNNGV. V shed 0 bases and J shed 7 bases, with 16 bases lying between them. The CDR3 loop reads CASSLDGGALGQPQHF. CDR3 coding DNA: TGTGCCAGCAGCTTAGATGGGGGGGCCCTCGGACAGCCCCAGCATTTT.

This chain uses TRBV7-2 with TRBJ1-5; TRBD1 aligns across 10 bases. The CDR3 has 16 residues. V shed 5 bases, J shed 4 bases, and the junction held 8 bases outside the gene matches. The germline gives CDR1 SGHTA, CDR2 FQGNSA. Here the CDR3 DNA reads TGTGCCAGCAGCCTACGGGGACAGGGGACAAATCAGCCCCAGCATTTT. Protein: CASSLRGQGTNQPQHF.

The rearrangement uses TRBV5-1 and TRBJ2-1, with a possible D match to TRBD2 (5 bases). Germline assignment: CDR1 SGHRS and CDR2 YFSETQ. Trimming took off 3 bases at V and 6 bases at J, with 19 bases between the two ends. The CDR3 runs 16 residues. CDR3 region: CASSSLSRGWGNEQFF. The CDR3 DNA is TGCGCCAGCAGCTCACTTTCCCGGGGTTGGGGCAATGAGCAGTTCTTC.

This rearrangement joins TRBV27 to TRBJ1-2; TRBD1 is a possible D gene (6 bases). Germline V gene lookup returns CDR1 MNHEY and CDR2 SMNVEV (reference sequence). V was shortened by 2 bases and J by 10 bases, with 17 bases between the two germline ends. There are 14 residues in the CDR3. The CDR3 bases are TGTGCCAGCAGTTTAGCAGGTGGGGGGCGTGACTACACCTTC. Its translation is CASSLAGGGRDYTF.

The rearrangement uses TRBV18 and TRBJ1-3; D uncertain. Germline V gene data show CDR1 as KGHSH and CDR2 as LQKENI. CDR3 length: 16 residues. V was cut by 6 bases and J by 0 bases, with 15 bases left in between. The CDR3 is CASSPYVESSGNTIYF. Here the CDR3 DNA reads TGTGCCAGCTCCCCTTACGTTGAGAGCTCTGGAAACACCATATATTTT.

This chain connects TRBV6-1 to TRBJ1-4, with 7 bases matching TRBD1. The CDR3 is 14 amino acids. The V segment lost 2 bases and the J segment 7 bases; nucleotides outside the gene matches: 4. The V gene's germline CDR1 is MNHNS and CDR2 SASEGT. The CDR3 bases are TGTGCCAGCAGTGAACAAAAGGGGGCTGAAAAACTGTTTTTT. Translating it yields CASSEQKGAEKLFF.

The CDR3 sequence is CASSLARGRRYADTQYF. The CDR3 DNA is TGTGCCAGCAGCTTAGCCAGGGGGCGCAGGTACGCAGATACGCAGTATTTT. The chain employs TRBV7-2 and TRBJ2-3, with TRBD1 matching over 8 bases. Per germline, CDR1 SGHTA and CDR2 FQGNSA. This CDR3 spans 17 amino acids. The ends lost 0 bases at V and 4 bases at J; junction bases unmatched: 9.

This clone appeared once. The chain's CDR3 is CASSLEPSGIQETQYF. The CDR3 DNA reads as TGTGCCAGCAGCTTAGAGCCTAGCGGGATCCAGGAGACCCAGTACTTC. The rearrangement links TRBV11-2 to TRBJ2-5, with TRBD2 matching over 9 bases. The CDR3 has 16 amino acids. Germline-derived CDR1 and CDR2 are SGHAT and FQNNGV. The J segment lost 5 bases and the V segment lost 0 bases, leaving 7 bases of the junction unmatched. Full variable domain (outside the CDR3, taken from reference TRBV11-2 and TRBJ2-5): EAGVAQSPRYKIIEKRQSVAFWCNPISGHATLYWYQQILGQGPKLLIQFQNNGVVDDSQLPKDRFSAERLKGVDSTLKIQPAKLEDSAVYLCASSLEPSGIQETQYFGPGTRLLVL.

The table lists this clone with a count of one. The chain has TRBV7-9 and TRBJ2-3; possible D gene TRBD2, 6 bases. This CDR3 contains 13 residues. V was clipped by 4 bases and J by 6 bases, with 11 bases between them. Germline CDR1 reads SEHNR; CDR2 reads FQNEAQ (reference sequence). CDR3 coding DNA: TGTGCCAGCAGCTATGTAGGGACTGATACGCAGTATTTT. Residues: CASSYVGTDTQYF.

In this sample, this clone turned up many times. The CDR3 DNA reads as TGTGCCAGCAGTAATAACAGGGCGAGCAATCAGCCCCAGCATTTT. It translates to CASSNNRASNQPQHF. The J gene is TRBJ1-5, the V gene TRBV6-5; TRBD1 is a possible D gene (6 bases). Looked up from germline, CDR1 is MNHEY and CDR2 is SVGAGI. V was pared by 5 bases and J by 1 base, with 12 bases between. The CDR3 covers 15 residues.

The chain recombines TRBV4-1 with TRBJ2-7; perhaps D is TRBD1 or TRBD2 (5 bases each). Germline CDR1 reads MGHRA; CDR2 reads YSYEKL. V lost 3 bases to trimming and J lost 2 bases, with 17 bases between them. This CDR3 contains 16 residues. CDR3 sequence: CASSQAIGTKTYEQYF. The CDR3 DNA follows: TGCGCCAGCAGCCAGGCGATCGGGACGAAAACCTACGAGCAGTACTTC.

The rearrangement links TRBV7-2 to TRBJ1-1; the match to TRBD1 covers 11 bases. In germline, CDR1 is SGHTA, CDR2 FQGNSA. J was trimmed by 0 bases and V by 5 bases; bases with no gene match: 11. The CDR3 is made up of 18 amino acids. The CDR3 DNA sequence: TGTGCCAGCAGCCACCGGGACAGGGGGGCCGGGGTGAACACTGAAGCTTTCTTT. Its protein product is CASSHRDRGAGVNTEAFF.

This CDR3 reads CASSETGEIQPQHF. As DNA, the CDR3 is TGTGCCAGCAGTGAAACAGGGGAGATTCAGCCCCAGCATTTT. V and J are TRBV25-1 and TRBJ1-5; 7 nucleotides agree with TRBD1. This CDR3 region has 14 residues. V dropped 2 bases and J dropped 6; count of bases not matched to a gene: 4. The germline CDR1 and CDR2 sequences are MGHDK and SYGVNS.

The V gene is TRBV10-3, the J gene TRBJ1-3; TRBD1 is a possible D gene (6 bases). Germline CDR1 ENHRY, CDR2 SYGVKD. V was trimmed by 2 bases and J by 4 bases, leaving 9 bases between them. This CDR3 region has 14 residues. CDR3 protein: CAISETTGGNTIYF. In nucleotides, the CDR3 is TGTGCCATCAGTGAGACAACAGGGGGAAACACCATATATTTT.

The chain uses TRBV10-3 and TRBJ1-6; D not resolved. CDR1 is ENHRY, CDR2 SYGVKD, per germline. V was pared by 3 bases and J by 12 bases, with 9 bases between. The CDR3 contains 12 residues. The CDR3 sequence is CAISDSLLPLHF. In DNA form, the CDR3 reads TGTGCCATCAGTGACAGTCTCTTACCCCTCCACTTT.

The chain uses TRBV7-8 and TRBJ1-6, with a possible D match to TRBD1 (5 bases). Per the germline V gene, CDR1 is SGHVS and CDR2 is FQNEAQ. V was trimmed by 5 bases and J by 10 bases, leaving 15 bases between them. The CDR3 loop spans 14 amino acids. CDR3 sequence (DNA): TGTGCCAGCAGCGGACCCGGGGGTTACTCACCCCTCCACTTT. Translation gives CASSGPGGYSPLHF.